This T cell receptor (beta chain) was sequenced during a study of CD8+CD57+ T cells in acquired aplastic anemia. About the study: Quantities of DNA derived from sorted CD4+ and CD8+ cells averaged around 3 ug. Healthy donor CD4+ cell samples had a mean of roughly 9.8 million reads.

This CDR3 spans 14 amino acids. V lost 8 bases and J lost 5; bases outside the gene matches: 12. Germline lookup yields CDR1 ENHRY and CDR2 SYGVKD. In the case of this clonotype: Its target is unknown.

Findings of the study overall: Patients and controls shared twenty-nine CD8+ CDR3 sequences.

TCR beta VDJ combinations and CDR3 sequences were profiled from genomic DNA. One entry per CDR3 protein results from TCRdb running MiXCR on the reads. Here the sample spans around 150,000 distinct CDR3 sequences, roughly 45% being singletons. The specimen sequenced was sorted CD4+, CD8+, or CD8+CD57+ T cells (not recorded which) from PBMCs. This TCR derives from a human donor in good health. This chain links TRBV10-3 with TRBJ2-7, with 7 positions matching TRBD2. CDR3 in amino acids: CAIAPVLASNEQYF. In nucleotides, the CDR3 is TGTGCCATCGCCCCGGTACTAGCGAGCAACGAGCAGTACTTC.